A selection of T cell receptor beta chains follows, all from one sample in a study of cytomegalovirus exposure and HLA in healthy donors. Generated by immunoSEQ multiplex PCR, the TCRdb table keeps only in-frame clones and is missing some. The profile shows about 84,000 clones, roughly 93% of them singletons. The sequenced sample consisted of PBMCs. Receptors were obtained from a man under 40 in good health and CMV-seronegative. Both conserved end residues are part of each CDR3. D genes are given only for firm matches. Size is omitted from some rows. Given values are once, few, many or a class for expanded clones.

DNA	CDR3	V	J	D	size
TGTGCCAGCAGTGACGGGACAGGGGGTCAAGAGACCCAGTACTTC	CASSDGTGGQETQYF	TRBV6-4	TRBJ2-5	TRBD1	medium-sized
TGTGCCAGCATACAGGGGCTCGGTCAGCCCCAGCATTTT	CASIQGLGQPQHF	TRBV2	TRBJ1-5	TRBD1	once
TGTGCCAGCAGCTTAATGGGCAGGCTAGATACGCAGTATTTT	CASSLMGRLDTQYF	TRBV7-3	TRBJ2-3	.	.
TGTGCCAGCAGTCAGAGCGGGAGGCGGCCCACCGGGGAGCTGTTTTTT	CASSQSGRRPTGELFF	TRBV7-3	TRBJ2-2	TRBD2	.
TGCGCCAGCAGCCCGTGGACAGCAACTAATGAAAAACTGTTTTTT	CASSPWTATNEKLFF	TRBV5-1	TRBJ1-4	.	.
TGTGCCAGCTCGGGAGAGGGCCGCAATCAGCCCCAGCATTTT	CASSGEGRNQPQHF	TRBV2	TRBJ1-5	.	.
TGTGCCAGCAGCCAAACTGGGTCGGGTTGGACAGATACGCAGTATTTT	CASSQTGSGWTDTQYF	TRBV14	TRBJ2-3	.	once
TGTGCCACCAAGAGGGTTGCTCTACACAATGAGCAGTTCTTC	CATKRVALHNEQFF	TRBV19	TRBJ2-1	.	.
TGTGCCAGCAGTCGGGACACGTTAGGGAATTCACCCCTCCACTTT	CASSRDTLGNSPLHF	TRBV27	TRBJ1-6	.	.
TGCGCCAGCAGCTTGAGGGGGCGGATGAACACTGAAGCTTTCTTT	CASSLRGRMNTEAFF	TRBV5-1	TRBJ1-1	TRBD1	.
TGTGCCAGCAGGCCTCCCGGGACAGGACTCTACGAGCAGTACTTC	CASRPPGTGLYEQYF	TRBV28	TRBJ2-7	TRBD1	.
TGCAGCGTTGGTGGGACAGGGGTTGGTCAGCCCCAGCATTTT	CSVGGTGVGQPQHF	TRBV29-1	TRBJ1-5	TRBD1	.
TGTGCCAGCAGCAATGCTGAGGGAAAACTGTTTTTT	CASSNAEGKLFF	TRBV7-9	TRBJ1-4	.	.